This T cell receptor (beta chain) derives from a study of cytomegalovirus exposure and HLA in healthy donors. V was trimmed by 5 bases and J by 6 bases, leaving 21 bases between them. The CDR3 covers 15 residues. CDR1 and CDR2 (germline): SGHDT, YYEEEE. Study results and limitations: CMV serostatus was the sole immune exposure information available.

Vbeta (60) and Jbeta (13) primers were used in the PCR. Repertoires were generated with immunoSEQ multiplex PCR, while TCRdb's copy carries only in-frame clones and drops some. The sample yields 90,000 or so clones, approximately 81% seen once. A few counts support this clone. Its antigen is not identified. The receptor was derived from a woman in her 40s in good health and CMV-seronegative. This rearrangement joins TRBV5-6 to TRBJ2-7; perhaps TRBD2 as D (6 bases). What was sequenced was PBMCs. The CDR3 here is CASRRGFNIGGEQYF. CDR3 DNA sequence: TGTGCCAGCAGGAGGGGATTCAATATCGGGGGCGAGCAGTACTTC.